The clone carrying this T cell receptor beta chain was recorded many times. Individual cDNA molecules were tagged with unique molecular identifiers, the study reported. MiXCR, run by TCRdb on the 5' RACE reads, gives a single entry per CDR3 protein. The data show around 28,000 distinct CDR3 sequences, around 5.2% seen once. This entry belongs to a study of early T cells in non-severe SARS-CoV-2 infection. In germline, CDR1 is SQVTM, CDR2 ANQGSEA. With 6 bases removed from V and 10 bases from J, the gap between germline ends came to 14 bases. The CDR3 consists of 11 residues. Sequenced sample: whole blood. This chain connects TRBV29-1 to TRBJ2-3, with a tentative D call TRBD2 (6 bases). The clonotype was recovered from an adult who was a healthcare worker with PCR-confirmed SARS-CoV-2 infection or an uninfected control (not recorded which). In DNA form, the CDR3 reads TGCAGCGTCCCACACGGAGGGGCGCAGTATTTT. This codes for CSVPHGGAQYF.